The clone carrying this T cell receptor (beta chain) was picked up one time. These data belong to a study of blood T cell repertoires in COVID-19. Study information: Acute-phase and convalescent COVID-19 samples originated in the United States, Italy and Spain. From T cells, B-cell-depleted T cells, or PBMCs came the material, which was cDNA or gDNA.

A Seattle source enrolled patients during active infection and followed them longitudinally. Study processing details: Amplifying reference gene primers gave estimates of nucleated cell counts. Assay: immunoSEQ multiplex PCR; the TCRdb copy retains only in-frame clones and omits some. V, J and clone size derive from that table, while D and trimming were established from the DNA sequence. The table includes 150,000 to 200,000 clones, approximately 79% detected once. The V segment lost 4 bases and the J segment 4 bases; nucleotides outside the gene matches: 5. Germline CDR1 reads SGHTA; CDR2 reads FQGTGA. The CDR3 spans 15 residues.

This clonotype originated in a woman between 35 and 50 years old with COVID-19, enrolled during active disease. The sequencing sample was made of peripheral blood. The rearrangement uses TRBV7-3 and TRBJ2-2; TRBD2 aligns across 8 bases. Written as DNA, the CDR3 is TGTGCCAGCAGCTCCGGGACTAGGAGCACCGGGGAGCTGTTTTTT. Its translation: CASSSGTRSTGELFF. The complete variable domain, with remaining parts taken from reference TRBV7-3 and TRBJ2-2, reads GAGVSQTPSNKVTEKGKYVELRCDPISGHTALYWYRQSLGQGPEFLIYFQGTGAADDSGLPNDRFFAVRPEGSVSTLKIQRTERGDSAVYLCASSSGTRSTGELFFGEGSRLTVL.